A single sample gave rise to the 9 T cell receptor beta chains below, sequenced in a study of cytomegalovirus exposure and HLA in healthy donors. Primers: 60 Vbeta forward and 13 Jbeta reverse. Profiled with immunoSEQ multiplex PCR; TCRdb holds only in-frame clones, not every one. This sample has some 95,000 clones, with around 80% found just once. Material for sequencing was PBMCs. These receptors were collected from a man aged 30 to 45 in good health and CMV-seronegative.

This clone was found a few times. The V gene is TRBV15, the J gene TRBJ2-7, with no clear D. CDR1 is LNHNV, CDR2 YYDKDF, per germline (reference sequence). The CDR3 loop spans 11 amino acids. V gave up 8 bases and J gave up 5 bases, with 10 bases separating them. The CDR3 coding sequence is TGTGCCACCGGAGAGCGCGACGAGCAGTACTTC. Translated: CATGERDEQYF.

The V and J genes are TRBV28 and TRBJ2-7, with D perhaps matching TRBD1 (6 bases). Germline CDR1 reads MDHEN; CDR2 reads SYDVKM. Trimming pared 5 bases from V and 0 bases from J, leaving 14 bases between. The CDR3 has 15 residues. The CDR3 sequence is CASSDGGPSSYEQYF. For the CDR3, the DNA is TGTGCCAGCAGTGATGGGGGCCCGAGCTCCTACGAGCAGTACTTC. The entire variable domain, with the rest obtained from reference TRBV28 and TRBJ2-7, is as follows: DVKVTQSSRYLVKRTGEKVFLECVQDMDHENMFWYRQDPGLGLRLIYFSYDVKMKEKGDIPEGYSVSREKKERFSLILESASTNQTSMYLCASSDGGPSSYEQYFGPGTRLTVT.

The chain's CDR3 is CAYQTGVGTQYF. DNA for the CDR3: TGTGCCTACCAAACAGGGGTTGGTACGCAGTATTTT. This chain links TRBV30 with TRBJ2-3; 7 positions agree with TRBD1. This CDR3 region has 12 residues. Germline V gene sequence: CDR1 GTSNPN, CDR2 SVGIG (reference sequence). Trimming removed 7 bases from V and 8 bases from J; junction bases left unmatched: 9.

The J gene is TRBJ1-5, the V gene TRBV7-2; the D is unclear. V shed 4 bases and J shed 4 bases, with 14 bases lying between them. The CDR3 totals 15 residues. Germline CDR1 and CDR2: SGHTA and FQGNSA. CDR3 sequence: CASSSLGGGNQPQHF. CDR3 coding DNA: TGTGCCAGCAGCTCCCTCGGAGGAGGGAATCAGCCCCAGCATTTT.

The J gene is TRBJ1-1, the V gene TRBV6-4, with unresolved D. Germline CDR1 MRHNA, CDR2 SNTAGT. This CDR3 has 14 residues. V lost 2 bases, J lost 4 bases, and 11 bases lay in between. CDR3: CASSDRRGSTEAFF. CDR3 DNA: TGTGCCAGCAGTGACCGGCGGGGTAGCACTGAAGCTTTCTTT.

The V call is TRBV28, the J call TRBJ1-5; TRBD1 matches 9 bases. Trimming removed 7 bases from V and 7 bases from J; junction bases left unmatched: 14. The CDR3 consists of 16 residues. Germline V CDR1 and CDR2: MDHEN, SYDVKM. CDR3: CASTLPAGTGTQPQHF. CDR3 bases: TGTGCCAGCACTCTACCTGCCGGGACAGGGACCCAGCCCCAGCATTTT.

The chain uses TRBV20-1 and TRBJ2-5, with D unclear. The DNA end is a closer match to TRBJ2-7, so the J assignment may be wrong. The CDR3 is 11 amino acids. The germline V gene encodes CDR1 DFQATT and CDR2 SNEGSKA (reference sequence). Here the CDR3 DNA reads TGCAGTGCTAGAGGTACCTACGAGCAGTACTTC. Translated: CSARGTYEQYF.

The V call is TRBV29-1, the J call TRBJ1-2, with 7 bases aligning to TRBD1. Germline CDR1 reads SQVTM; CDR2 reads ANQGSEA. CDR3 size: 11 residues. V lost 4 bases to trimming and J lost 7 bases; unmatched junction nucleotides: 3. The CDR3 region is CSVGQGGGYTF. CDR3 coding DNA: TGCAGCGTTGGGCAGGGGGGTGGCTACACCTTC.

This chain joins TRBV10-2 and TRBJ2-1; no clear D. In germline, CDR1 is WSHSY, CDR2 SAAADI. The CDR3 loop spans 14 amino acids. Trimming stripped 8 bases from V and 4 bases from J, with 15 bases between. The CDR3 is CASSKGIAYNEQFF. Written as DNA, the CDR3 is TGCGCCAGCTCGAAAGGAATAGCTTACAATGAGCAGTTCTTC.